This entry describes one T cell receptor (beta chain). Its antigen is undetermined. The data are from a study of Ad26.COV2.S vaccination and SARS-CoV-2 variants. Findings and limits, study-wide: From the TCR breadth and depth analyses, total T cell responses may have been underestimated.

J lost 5 bases, V lost 3 bases, and 6 bases had no gene match. This CDR3 region has 15 residues. Per the germline V gene, CDR1 is SGDLS and CDR2 is YYNGEE. Data came from immunoSEQ multiplex PCR; TCRdb stores just in-frame clones and leaves some out. This sample has 300,000 to 450,000 clones, with roughly nine tenths found just once. Source: peripheral blood, taken after recovery from COVID-19. This chain connects TRBV9 to TRBJ2-5; 11 nucleotides agree with TRBD1. The clonotype was recovered from a human donor who had recovered from COVID-19. As DNA, the CDR3 is TGTGCCAGCAGCGCGAGGACAGGGGGCGGGGAGACCCAGTACTTC. Its translation: CASSARTGGGETQYF.